This T cell receptor beta chain appears in the sequencing data of a study of T-cell reconstitution after alpha-beta-depleted transplantation in children. Study observations and caveats: After one year, T-cell counts and TCRbeta diversity mostly came from new T cells. Several hundred graft clones that had expanded were reportedly the source of alpha-beta T cells about two months after transplant.

This clonotype was seen more than once but under ten times. Its antigen is not known. V was trimmed by 4 bases and J by 5 bases, leaving 15 bases between them. The CDR3 loop spans 15 amino acids. Germline assignment: CDR1 KGHSH and CDR2 LQKENI. TCRbeta library preparation incorporated unique molecular identifiers. MiXCR was run by TCRdb on the PCR reads, yielding one entry per CDR3 protein. Of roughly 790,000 distinct CDR3 sequences in the sample, roughly 16% were seen once. This sequence joins TRBV18 and TRBJ2-1, with D unclear. Sample: PBMCs, mostly from graft donor cells, taken 360 days after TCRalphabeta/CD19-depleted stem cell transplant. This clonotype was obtained from a male patient between 5 and 17 years old who had a stem cell transplant for acute lymphoblastic leukemia, so the T cells may come from the graft donor. The CDR3 is CASSLPGWQNNEQFF. CDR3 in DNA: TGTGCCAGCTCACTCCCCGGGTGGCAGAACAATGAGCAGTTCTTC.